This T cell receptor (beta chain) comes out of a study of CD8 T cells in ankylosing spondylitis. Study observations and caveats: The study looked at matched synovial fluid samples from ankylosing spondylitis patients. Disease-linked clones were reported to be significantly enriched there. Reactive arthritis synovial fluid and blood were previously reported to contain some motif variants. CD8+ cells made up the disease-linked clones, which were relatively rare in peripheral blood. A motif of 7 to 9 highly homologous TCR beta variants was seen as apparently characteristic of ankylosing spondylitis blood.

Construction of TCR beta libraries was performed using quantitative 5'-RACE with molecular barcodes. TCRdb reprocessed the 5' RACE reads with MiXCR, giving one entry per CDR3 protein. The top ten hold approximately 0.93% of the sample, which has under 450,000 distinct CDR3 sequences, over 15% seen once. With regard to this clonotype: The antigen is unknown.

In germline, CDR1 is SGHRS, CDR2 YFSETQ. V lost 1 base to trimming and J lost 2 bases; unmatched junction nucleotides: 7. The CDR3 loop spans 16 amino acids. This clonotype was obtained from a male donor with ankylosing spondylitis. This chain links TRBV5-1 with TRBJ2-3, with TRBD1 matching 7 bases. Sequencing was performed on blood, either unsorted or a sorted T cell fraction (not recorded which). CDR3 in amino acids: CASSLSLGTDTDTQYF. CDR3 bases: TGCGCCAGCAGCTTGTCACTAGGGACAGACACAGATACGCAGTATTTT. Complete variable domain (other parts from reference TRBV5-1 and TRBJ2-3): KAGVTQTPRYLIKTRGQQVTLSCSPISGHRSVSWYQQTPGQGLQFLFEYFSETQRNKGNFPGRFSGRQFSNSRSEMNVSTLELGDSALYLCASSLSLGTDTDTQYFGPGTRLTVL.